Below, one T cell receptor (beta chain) is given with its context. This clonotype was observed many times. Its cognate antigen has yet to be identified. Per-base qualities were not stored, and no clone one base away is much larger. The data are from a study of human T cells and chemical hapten exposure (dated by TCRdb to the early 2020s). Looking at the study overall: For sensitization, 2% DPC in acetone was applied to a roughly 2 cm by roughly 2 cm area of upper inner arm skin. Patients additionally received weekly therapeutic DPC doses to the scalp throughout the approximately 25-week study period. Patch tests used Finn chambers with 0.01% DPC on the upper back, scored after 6 days by International Contact Dermatitis Research Group standards. The mostly female patient cohort included alopecia areata with under or over 50% scalp involvement, alopecia totalis and alopecia universalis. Libraries were combined into a pool for sequencing, and differences in TCR yield between samples came mainly from small differences in library volumes within the pool. Peripheral blood TCR repertoire changes were tracked in vivo in alopecia patients during primary and secondary sensitization to the hapten diphenylcyclopropenone (DPC). Blood samples were taken from patients before sensitization (week 0) and then at 2, 6 and about 24 weeks after DPC sensitization. Blood for TCR sequencing was provided by twenty-nine alopecia patients at one to four time points (pre-sensitization, 2, 6 and 24 weeks). What the study reported, not specific to this receptor: A positive correlation was found between the number of PT1 expanded TCRs and patch test score, with significance reached at thresholds 8, 16 and 32 but not 4. DPC sensitization did not change how many TCRs were above 1 in 1000 frequency, and no evidence was found of alterations in global repertoire structure. After repeated subsampling, the strength of the expansion versus patch-test correlation and the threshold at which it became significant changed. All patients had alopecia, a presumed autoimmune disease, so their immune response might differ from that of healthy individuals. Expanded TCRs formed significantly more large CDR3 similarity clusters than pre-sensitization or healthy control sets, consistent with antigen-driven responses.

V lost 0 bases and J lost 12 bases; the stretch between them is 24 bases long. Reading the germline V gene gives CDR1 LGHNA and CDR2 YSLEER. Taken from cysteine to phenylalanine, the CDR3 has 16 residues. Only the CDR3 part of the read is kept: 48 bases, read in frame from the first base. The time point label for this specimen denotes: patch test 2, 6 weeks after DPC sensitization. Sample treatment or condition, as interpreted from the label and publication: therapeutic diphenylcyclopropenone sensitization with weekly scalp DPC. Blood at each patch-test visit was drawn before the patch test was applied. Patients were eligible if aged 18 to 70, diagnosed with alopecia and judged suitable for DPC therapy, and pregnant patients were excluded. Total RNA was extracted from unfractionated whole blood collected in Tempus Blood RNA tubes. Libraries were constructed by RACE. Sequencer: NextSeq 500. During library preparation, unique molecular identifiers were attached to individual cDNA molecules so that TCRs could be counted quantitatively and reproducibly. Both TCR alpha and TCR beta chains were sequenced from each blood RNA sample. As for how the authors treated the data: A median of around 96,000 TCRs per sample was observed, with a range of about 20,000 to 750,000. V, J and CDR3 annotation of the TCR reads was carried out using the Decombinator software suite. For the PS versus PT1 abundance plots, all samples were subsampled to the same number of TCRs (28,000). TCRs were defined as expanded if absent before sensitization and observed at least eight times at the 2-week time point. TCRdb's own reprocessing of the public reads used fastp at Q25 and MiXCR and kept productive beta chains. Rows merge per CDR3 protein into single entries with the most common DNA and genes. These V and J calls derive from TCRdb rather than the authors' analysis. The sample has approximately 97,000 distinct CDR3 sequences on record, 9.5% to 12% of them singletons. 2.5% to 4% of the sample goes to the ten largest clones.

The receptor's source is a woman aged 40-49 years with alopecia areata. Some clones in this sample may be carry-over from other donors' samples. Source: whole blood, taken in connection with sensitization to the hapten diphenylcyclopropenone (DPC). The rearrangement combines TRBV4-3 with TRBJ2-7; the D segment cannot be called with confidence. This receptor carries the CDR3 CASSQDLLVGANYRYF. The DNA sequence is as follows: TGCGCCAGCAGCCAAGATCTTCTGGTTGGAGCGAATTATCGGTACTTC.